Following are 25 T cell receptor beta chains from one sample sequenced in a study of shared clonotypes between healthy human individuals. Generated by immunoSEQ multiplex PCR, the TCRdb table keeps only in-frame clones and is missing some. The sample contains about 2,200,000 clones, about 93% of which appear only once. Naive CD8 isolation took CD45RO-negative cells positively selected for CCR7 and excluded terminally differentiated effector memory CD45RA+ cells. Sequenced sample: naive CD8+ T cells from PBMCs. The receptors originated from a young man in good health. Some clones in this sample may be carry-over from other donors' samples.

Comments on this clone: At the DNA level, this CDR3 is encoded by other sequences in the same sample as well. The chain recombines TRBV27 with TRBJ2-3; maybe TRBD1 (6 bases). The germline V gene has CDR1 MNHEY and CDR2 SMNVEV (reference sequence). The CDR3 contains 14 residues. V was pared by 3 bases and J by 1 base, with 8 bases between. The CDR3 nucleotides are TGTGCCAGCAGTTTGGGGGCCGGCACAGATACGCAGTATTTT. Translation gives CASSLGAGTDTQYF.

This clone was seen just once. J is TRBJ2-7 and V is TRBV25-1, with D unclear. Trimming took off 6 bases at V and 0 bases at J, with 6 bases between the two ends. CDR1 MGHDK and CDR2 SYGVNS come from the germline V gene. This CDR3 comprises 12 residues. CDR3: CASRGYSYEQYF. DNA for the CDR3: TGTGCCAGCAGAGGATACTCCTACGAGCAGTACTTC.

The rearrangement joins TRBV29-1 to TRBJ2-3, with 10 positions matching TRBD2. The CDR3 covers 15 residues. The germline V gene encodes CDR1 SQVTM and CDR2 ANQGSEA. With V trimmed by 4 bases and J by 2 bases, 6 bases remained unmatched. The CDR3 here is CSVGTSGLFTDTQYF. The CDR3, as DNA: TGCAGCGTTGGGACTAGCGGACTATTCACAGATACGCAGTATTTT.

The rearrangement uses TRBV6-5 and TRBJ1-1; 10 bases line up with TRBD1. Trimming cost V 10 bases and J 2 bases; bases outside gene matches: 10. The CDR3 length is 15 residues. CDR1 is MNHEY and CDR2 is SVGAGI in the germline V gene. CDR3 DNA: TGTGCCACAAAGACCGGGACAGGGGATAACACTGAAGCTTTCTTT. Protein: CATKTGTGDNTEAFF.

V and J are TRBV19 and TRBJ2-7, with 8 bases that match TRBD1. Trimming at V came to 9 bases and at J to 6 bases, leaving 7 bases not matched to a gene. This CDR3 spans 12 amino acids. Germline CDR1 and CDR2: LNHDA and SQIVND (reference sequence). The CDR3 bases are TGTGCCAGCAGGGGGCTCTTCCTCGAGCAGTACTTC. Translated: CASRGLFLEQYF.

This chain joins TRBV10-3 and TRBJ2-7; TRBD2 matches 7 bases. The CDR3 extends over 13 amino acids. Germline CDR1 ENHRY, CDR2 SYGVKD. V shed 6 bases and J 6 bases; nucleotides not matched to a gene: 8. CDR3 sequence reads: CAIREVAGSEQYF. In DNA, the CDR3 is TGTGCCATCAGGGAGGTAGCGGGTTCCGAGCAGTACTTC.

V and J are TRBV7-3 and TRBJ2-3, with D perhaps TRBD2 (6 bases). Germline V gene data show CDR1 as SGHTA and CDR2 as FQGTGA. This CDR3 spans 18 amino acids. The V end was cut by 3 bases, the J end by 0 bases, with 19 bases between. The chain's CDR3 is CASSLSPSTSTSTDTQYF. CDR3 bases: TGTGCCAGCAGCTTGTCCCCAAGTACTAGCACTAGCACAGATACGCAGTATTTT.

The rearrangement joins TRBV29-1 to TRBJ2-7; the D gene is possibly TRBD1 (6 bases). Germline assignment: CDR1 SQVTM and CDR2 ANQGSEA. Trimming pared 3 bases from V and 2 bases from J, leaving 11 bases between. The CDR3 length is 13 residues. This CDR3 is CSVDRGPPYEQYF. DNA for the CDR3: TGCAGCGTTGACAGGGGCCCCCCCTACGAGCAGTACTTC.

The chain recombines TRBV28 with TRBJ2-7; D may correspond to TRBD1 or TRBD2 (6 bases each). CDR1 and CDR2 from the germline V gene are MDHEN and SYDVKM. V lost 6 bases to trimming and J lost 1 base, with 13 bases between them. The CDR3 loop spans 14 amino acids. Here the CDR3 reads CASRGGLKSYEQYF. The CDR3 region has the DNA TGTGCCAGCAGAGGGGGGCTGAAGTCCTACGAGCAGTACTTC.

On this clone: This same CDR3 is encoded by further DNA sequences in the sample. This rearrangement joins TRBV5-1 to TRBJ1-1; D is undetermined. V lost 2 bases and J 0 bases, leaving 8 bases between the germline ends. The germline CDR1 and CDR2 sequences are SGHRS and YFSETQ. CDR3 size: 14 residues. The CDR3 sequence is CASSLRPMNTEAFF. The CDR3 bases are TGCGCCAGCAGCTTAAGACCTATGAACACTGAAGCTTTCTTT.

The chain has TRBV27 and TRBJ2-7; maybe TRBD1 (6 bases). V was shortened by 5 bases and J by 2 bases, with 7 bases between the two germline ends. The germline CDR1 and CDR2 sequences are MNHEY and SMNVEV (reference sequence). This CDR3 has 12 amino acids. CDR3 loop: CASSDRTYEQYF. In nucleotides, the CDR3 is TGTGCCAGCAGTGACAGGACCTACGAGCAGTACTTC.

The rearrangement joins TRBV19 to TRBJ2-2; D ambiguous. Germline values: CDR1 LNHDA, CDR2 SQIVND (reference sequence). The CDR3 length is 13 residues. V dropped 0 bases and J dropped 8 bases, with 7 bases sitting between them. This chain's CDR3 is CASSIDLEGELFF. The CDR3 DNA is TGTGCCAGTAGTATAGATCTAGAAGGGGAGCTGTTTTTT.

This chain joins TRBV5-1 and TRBJ2-1, with 8 bases identical to TRBD2. The CDR3 is 15 amino acids. V shed 1 base, J shed 5 bases, and the junction held 5 bases outside the gene matches. CDR1 is SGHRS and CDR2 is YFSETQ in the germline V gene. The CDR3 nucleotides read TGCGCCAGCAGCTTGAGGCGGGAGGCCGACAATGAGCAGTTCTTC. This translates into CASSLRREADNEQFF.

V is TRBV4-3 and J is TRBJ2-7; possibly TRBD2 for D (6 bases). Germline V CDR1 and CDR2: LGHNA, YSLEER. The CDR3 is 13 amino acids. Trimming took 4 bases from V and 5 from J, leaving 12 bases between them. The CDR3 is CASSPRRGNEQYF. The CDR3 nucleotides are TGCGCCAGCAGCCCTAGACGGGGGAACGAGCAGTACTTC.

A note on this clone: Different DNA sequences within this sample yield the same CDR3. The gene calls are TRBV6-5 and TRBJ2-5; 8 nucleotides line up with TRBD2. Germline CDR1 MNHEY, CDR2 SVGAGI. After removal of 0 bases from V and 1 base from J, the junction contained 1 base not matched to a gene. The CDR3 has 15 amino acids. This CDR3 is CASSYSTSGQETQYF. The CDR3 region has the DNA TGTGCCAGCAGTTACTCCACTAGCGGCCAAGAGACCCAGTACTTC.

The chain recombines TRBV7-9 with TRBJ2-3; no firm D call. Deletions cut 4 bases from V and 3 bases from J, with 23 bases between. CDR3 length equals 18 residues. Germline V lookup: CDR1 SEHNR, CDR2 FQNEAQ (reference sequence). CDR3 loop: CASSSSAQDPASTDTQYF. CDR3 in DNA: TGTGCCAGCAGCTCCAGCGCCCAAGACCCGGCTTCGACAGATACGCAGTATTTT.

The V and J genes are TRBV25-1 and TRBJ2-2, with 7 bases that match TRBD1. The V and J ends lost 9 bases and 6 bases, in that order; junction bases with no gene match: 7. Germline CDR1 MGHDK, CDR2 SYGVNS. The CDR3 length is 13 residues. The CDR3 is CARRGPVPGELFF. As DNA, the CDR3 is TGTGCCAGAAGGGGGCCGGTACCCGGGGAGCTGTTTTTT.

The gene calls are TRBV4-1 and TRBJ2-7; 8 bases align to TRBD2. J lost 5 bases, V lost 1 base, and 7 bases had no gene match. The CDR3 loop spans 15 amino acids. Germline V gene data show CDR1 as MGHRA and CDR2 as YSYEKL. The DNA of the CDR3 is TGCGCCAGCAGCCAAGGGTCGGGACTAGACAACGAGCAGTACTTC. Amino acid sequence: CASSQGSGLDNEQYF.

The gene calls are TRBV5-8 and TRBJ2-7; possible D gene TRBD2, 5 bases. The CDR3 covers 15 residues. V was cut by 4 bases and J by 3 bases, with 17 bases left in between. Germline lookup yields CDR1 SGHTS and CDR2 YDEGEE. The CDR3 here is CASSLLRPGFYEQYF. The CDR3 nucleotides are TGTGCCAGCAGCCTTCTTCGACCGGGGTTCTACGAGCAGTACTTC.

The chain links TRBV11-2 to TRBJ2-7, with 7 bases that match TRBD2. Germline lookup yields CDR1 SGHAT and CDR2 FQNNGV. CDR3 length: 17 amino acids. With V trimmed by 5 bases and J by 4 bases, 17 bases remained unmatched. This chain's CDR3 is CASSHNQAGPISYEQYF. The CDR3 region has the DNA TGTGCCAGCAGCCATAACCAAGCGGGGCCAATTTCTTACGAGCAGTACTTC.

The J gene is TRBJ2-5, the V gene TRBV7-9, with D perhaps matching TRBD2 (5 bases). V was trimmed by 6 bases and J by 4 bases, leaving 18 bases between them. The germline V gene encodes CDR1 SEHNR and CDR2 FQNEAQ (reference sequence). CDR3 size: 15 residues. The CDR3 DNA follows: TGTGCCAGCAGTCACCTTGGGAGCGCAACAGAGACCCAGTACTTC. This gives the protein CASSHLGSATETQYF.

The chain links TRBV7-6 to TRBJ1-5; TRBD1 might be the D (5 bases). The germline V gene encodes CDR1 SGHVS and CDR2 FNYEAQ. Trimming took 0 bases from V and 3 from J, leaving 9 bases between them. The CDR3 length is 15 residues. Here the CDR3 reads CASSLAPGTNQPQHF. In DNA form, the CDR3 reads TGTGCCAGCAGCTTAGCGCCAGGGACCAATCAGCCCCAGCATTTT.

This chain joins TRBV10-2 and TRBJ1-5, with D possibly matching TRBD1 (5 bases). CDR1 is WSHSY, CDR2 SAAADI, per germline. The CDR3 is 18 residues long. With 2 bases removed from V and 1 base from J, the gap between germline ends came to 18 bases. CDR3 residues: CASSETLTGGGSNQPQHF. In DNA form, the CDR3 reads TGCGCCAGCAGTGAGACCCTAACAGGTGGTGGGAGCAATCAGCCCCAGCATTTT.

As regards this clone: The same CDR3 also results from other DNA sequences found in this sample. This chain joins TRBV7-9 and TRBJ1-5; 9 bases line up with TRBD1. The J segment lost 6 bases and the V segment lost 3 bases, leaving 3 bases of the junction unmatched. The CDR3 consists of 14 residues. Per the germline V gene, CDR1 is SEHNR and CDR2 is FQNEAQ (reference sequence). The CDR3 protein is CASSLDRGGQPQHF. DNA of the CDR3: TGTGCCAGCAGCTTGGACAGGGGCGGTCAGCCCCAGCATTTT.

J is TRBJ2-7 and V is TRBV4-1, with 8 positions matching TRBD1. The CDR3 totals 13 residues. V shed 4 bases and J 6 bases; nucleotides not matched to a gene: 5. CDR1 and CDR2 (germline): MGHRA, YSYEKL. The CDR3 DNA is TGCGCCAGCAGCCCGGACAGGGCAGGCGAGCAGTACTTC. Translation: CASSPDRAGEQYF.